This TCR beta chain stems from a study of radiotherapy plus CTLA-4 blockade in lung cancer. Germline CDR1 is ENHRY and CDR2 is SYGVKD. The CDR3 has 13 residues. The germline V and J ends were trimmed by 3 bases and 4 bases, with 9 bases remaining between them. The repertoire was sequenced with immunoSEQ multiplex PCR; TCRdb's copy has only in-frame clones and lacks some. The repertoire has about 77,000 clones, 70% to 85% of them found once; the top ten carry 8% to 10%. The clonotype was recovered from a human donor with non-small cell lung cancer whose response to radiotherapy plus ipilimumab could not be evaluated. Sequenced here: peripheral blood, sampled from a patient treated with radiotherapy plus ipilimumab. The chain combines TRBV10-3 with TRBJ1-2; D gene ambiguous. This CDR3 reads CAISDGMLYGYTF. The CDR3 DNA is TGTGCCATCAGTGACGGTATGCTCTATGGCTACACCTTC.